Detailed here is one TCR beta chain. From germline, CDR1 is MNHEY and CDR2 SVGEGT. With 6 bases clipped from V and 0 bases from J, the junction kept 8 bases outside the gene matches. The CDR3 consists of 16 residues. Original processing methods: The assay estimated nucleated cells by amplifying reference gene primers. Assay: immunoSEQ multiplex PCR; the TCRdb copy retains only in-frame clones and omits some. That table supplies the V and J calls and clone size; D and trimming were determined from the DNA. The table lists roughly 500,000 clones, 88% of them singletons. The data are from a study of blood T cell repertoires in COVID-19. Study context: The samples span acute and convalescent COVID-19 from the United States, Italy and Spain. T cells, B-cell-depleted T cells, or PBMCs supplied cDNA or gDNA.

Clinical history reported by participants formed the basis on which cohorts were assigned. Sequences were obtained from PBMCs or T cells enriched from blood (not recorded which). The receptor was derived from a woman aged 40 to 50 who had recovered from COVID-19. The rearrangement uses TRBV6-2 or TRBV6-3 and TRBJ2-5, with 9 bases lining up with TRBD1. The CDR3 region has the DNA TGTGCCAGCAGCCCTTGGGGGACAGGGAACCAAGAGACCCAGTACTTC. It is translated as CASSPWGTGNQETQYF.